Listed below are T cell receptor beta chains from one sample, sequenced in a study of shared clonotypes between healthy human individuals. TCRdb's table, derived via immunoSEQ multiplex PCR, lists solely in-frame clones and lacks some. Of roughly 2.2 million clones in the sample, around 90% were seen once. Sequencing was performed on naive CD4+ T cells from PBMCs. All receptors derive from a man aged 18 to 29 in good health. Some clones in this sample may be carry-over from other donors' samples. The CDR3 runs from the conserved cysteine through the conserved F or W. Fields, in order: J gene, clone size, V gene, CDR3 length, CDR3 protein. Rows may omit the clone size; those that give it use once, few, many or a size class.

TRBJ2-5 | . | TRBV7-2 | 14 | CASSLVGNQETQYF
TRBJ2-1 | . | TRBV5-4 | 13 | CASSLPNSNEQFF
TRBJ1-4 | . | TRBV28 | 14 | CASSQGQGNEKLFF
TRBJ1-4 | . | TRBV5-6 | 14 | CASSLRQGNEKLFF
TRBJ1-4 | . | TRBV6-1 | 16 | CASSEALGYAPEKLFF
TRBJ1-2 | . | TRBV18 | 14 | CASSPGADNYGYTF
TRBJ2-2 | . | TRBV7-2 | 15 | CASTVGGSVTGELFF
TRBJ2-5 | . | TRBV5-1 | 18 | CASSLGTSGDSFGETQYF
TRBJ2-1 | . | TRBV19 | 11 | CASSILHEQFF
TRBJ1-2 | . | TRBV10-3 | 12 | CAISESNYGYTF
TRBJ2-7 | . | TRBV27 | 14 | CASSLLESSYEQYF
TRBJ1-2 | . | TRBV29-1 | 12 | CSVGLALSGYTF
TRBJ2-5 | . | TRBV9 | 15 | CASSVAQGARETQYF
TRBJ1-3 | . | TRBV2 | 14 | CASSGRTYGNTIYF
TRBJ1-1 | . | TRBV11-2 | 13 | CASTRTGNTEAFF
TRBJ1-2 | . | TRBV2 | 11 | CGTGGNYGYTF
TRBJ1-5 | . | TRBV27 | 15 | CASSARAGGGQPQHF
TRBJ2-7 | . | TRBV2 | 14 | CASSGTGLPYEQYF
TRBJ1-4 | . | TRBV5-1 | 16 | CASSESQSHRREKLFF
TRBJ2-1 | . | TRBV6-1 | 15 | CASSEPSGSYNEQFF
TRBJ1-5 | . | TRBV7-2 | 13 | CASSRQGGQPQHF
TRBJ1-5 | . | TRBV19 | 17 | CASSIQAQYMGHQPQHF
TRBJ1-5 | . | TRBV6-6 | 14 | CASSEPGQNQPQHF
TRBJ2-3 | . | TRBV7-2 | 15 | CASSTGTRVTDTQYF
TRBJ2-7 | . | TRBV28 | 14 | CASSWTANSYEQYF
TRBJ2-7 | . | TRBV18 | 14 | CASSPLDRPYEQYF
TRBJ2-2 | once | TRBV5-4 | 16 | CASSLNLGRILGELFF
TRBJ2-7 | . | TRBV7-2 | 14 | CASSLAAFTHEQYF
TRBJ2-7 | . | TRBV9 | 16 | CASSVALAGDTYEQYF
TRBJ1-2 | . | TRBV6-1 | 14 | CASSESGTYYGYTF
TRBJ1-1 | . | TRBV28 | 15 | CASSPRTLGNTEAFF
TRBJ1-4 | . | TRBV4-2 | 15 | CASSRMGQSDEKLFF
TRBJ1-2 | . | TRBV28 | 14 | CASSRQGFSYGYTF
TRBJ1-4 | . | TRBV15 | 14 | CATSSRAINEKLFF
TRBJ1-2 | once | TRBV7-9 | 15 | CASSLEVSGAGGYTF
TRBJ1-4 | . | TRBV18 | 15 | CASSPRQGPGEKLFF
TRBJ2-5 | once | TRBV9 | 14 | CASRGGNGGETQYF
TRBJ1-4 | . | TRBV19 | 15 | CASSIVSGKNEKLFF
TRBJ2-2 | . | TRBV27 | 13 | CASSLENTGELFF
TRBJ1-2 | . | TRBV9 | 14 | CASSREAGNYGYTF
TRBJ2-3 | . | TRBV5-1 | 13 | CASSPKDPGAEYF
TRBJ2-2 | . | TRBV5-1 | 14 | CASSPTWGAGELFF
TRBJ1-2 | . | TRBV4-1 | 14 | CASSQDTGFVRYTF
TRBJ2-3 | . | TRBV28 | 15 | CASSLYGIGTDTQYF
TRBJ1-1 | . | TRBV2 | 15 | CASSGEGAMNTEAFF
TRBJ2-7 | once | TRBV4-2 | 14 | CASSQGTGVYEQYF
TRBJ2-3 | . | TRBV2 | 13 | CASRPRGGNTQYF
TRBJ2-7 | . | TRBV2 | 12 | CASSDTSYEQYF
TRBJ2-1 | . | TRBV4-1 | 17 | CASSQAASGRGYNEQFF
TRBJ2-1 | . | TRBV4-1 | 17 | CASSQGVAGTRAGEQFF
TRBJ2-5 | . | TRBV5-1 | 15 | CASSFGTSGGETQYF
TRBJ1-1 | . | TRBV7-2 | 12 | CASSLNNGGAFF
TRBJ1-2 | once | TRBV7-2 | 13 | CASSREEGYGYTF
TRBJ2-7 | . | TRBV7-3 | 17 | CASSLKELKGMGYEQYF
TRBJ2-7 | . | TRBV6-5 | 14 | CASKGLAGGYEQYF